This entry lists 29 T cell receptor beta chains sequenced from one sample in a study of shared clonotypes between healthy human individuals. Sequencing used immunoSEQ multiplex PCR; TCRdb keeps in-frame clones, though not all of them. Here the sample spans about 2.4 million clones, over 85% being singletons. Sequencing was performed on naive CD4+ T cells from PBMCs. Regarding subset: CD45RA+ positively selected. These receptors came from a young man in good health. Some clones in this sample may be carry-over from other donors' samples.

This clone appeared a single time. The rearrangement joins TRBV27 to TRBJ1-5; maybe TRBD1 (5 bases). CDR3 length equals 15 residues. V was pared by 2 bases and J by 2 bases, with 10 bases between. Per the germline V gene, CDR1 is MNHEY and CDR2 is SMNVEV (reference sequence). In DNA, the CDR3 is TGTGCCAGCAGTTTACAGGGTTTGGGCAATCAGCCCCAGCATTTT. The encoded protein is CASSLQGLGNQPQHF.

This clone has only a few counts. The rearrangement links TRBV6-1 to TRBJ1-5, with TRBD1 matching 9 bases. V lost 7 bases and J lost 7; bases outside the gene matches: 5. The CDR3 consists of 13 residues. Germline CDR1 MNHNS, CDR2 SASEGT. CDR3 nucleotides: TGTGCCAGCATAGGGACAGGGCGACAGCCCCAGCATTTT. It codes for CASIGTGRQPQHF.

V usage is TRBV14 and J usage is TRBJ2-5; perhaps D is TRBD1 or TRBD2 (6 bases each). Germline V gene sequence: CDR1 SGHDN, CDR2 FVKESK. Trimming removed 1 base from V and 5 bases from J, with 14 bases in between. CDR3 length: 15 residues. This chain's CDR3 is CASSQGWGAWETQYF. Here the CDR3 DNA reads TGTGCCAGCAGCCAAGGATGGGGGGCGTGGGAGACCCAGTACTTC. Full variable domain (missing parts from reference TRBV14 and TRBJ2-5): EAGVTQFPSHSVIEKGQTVTLRCDPISGHDNLYWYRRVMGKEIKFLLHFVKESKQDESGMPNNRFLAERTGGTYSTLKVQPAELEDSGVYFCASSQGWGAWETQYFGPGTRLLVL.

A word on this clone: Within the sample, other DNA sequences also encode this same CDR3. This sequence joins TRBV7-9 and TRBJ2-3; D is undetermined. CDR3 length: 13 amino acids. Trimming left V 3 bases short and J 3 bases short, with 7 bases between. CDR1 and CDR2 from the germline V gene are SEHNR and FQNEAQ (reference sequence). The CDR3 loop is CASSLPGTDTQYF. CDR3 nucleotide sequence: TGTGCCAGCAGCTTGCCCGGGACAGATACGCAGTATTTT.

This CDR3 reads CASSPIQGADTQYF. CDR3 sequence (DNA): TGTGCCAGCAGCCCCATACAAGGGGCAGATACGCAGTATTTT. This chain uses TRBV7-2 with TRBJ2-3; a weak D match, TRBD1 (5 bases). The germline V gene has CDR1 SGHTA and CDR2 FQGNSA. V gave up 5 bases and J gave up 4 bases, with 13 bases separating them. The CDR3 spans 14 residues.

The chain joins TRBV5-1 to TRBJ2-3; D is possibly TRBD2 (5 bases). The CDR3 covers 17 residues. The germline CDR1 and CDR2 sequences are SGHRS and YFSETQ. Trimming stripped 4 bases from V and 4 bases from J, with 22 bases between. The DNA of the CDR3 is TGCGCCAGCAGCGACTTAGCGAAAGGACCTCTTCCAGATACGCAGTATTTT. Its protein product is CASSDLAKGPLPDTQYF.

V is TRBV5-1 and J is TRBJ2-7; D ambiguous. Germline CDR1 SGHRS, CDR2 YFSETQ. V was pared by 0 bases and J by 5 bases, with 12 bases between. The CDR3 totals 14 residues. The CDR3 coding sequence is TGCGCCAGCAGCTTGGGGGCAGCTGGAAACGAGCAGTACTTC. Translation: CASSLGAAGNEQYF.

V and J are TRBV10-3 and TRBJ2-7; maybe TRBD2 (5 bases). Per germline, CDR1 ENHRY and CDR2 SYGVKD. CDR3 length: 14 amino acids. V was trimmed by 10 bases and J by 4 bases, leaving 20 bases between them. The CDR3 sequence: CASEQPGSGYEQYF. For the CDR3, the DNA is TGTGCCAGCGAGCAGCCCGGTTCGGGATACGAGCAGTACTTC.

A note on this clone: In the same sample, other DNA sequences code for this CDR3. The CDR3 loop reads CASSSGDLPHEQYF. CDR3 nucleotide sequence: TGTGCCAGCAGTTCGGGGGATCTCCCCCACGAGCAGTACTTC. The chain links TRBV28 to TRBJ2-7; D might be TRBD2 (6 bases). The CDR3 sequence is 14 residues long. Germline V gives CDR1 MDHEN, CDR2 SYDVKM. With 4 bases removed from V and 5 bases from J, the gap between germline ends came to 15 bases.

The V call is TRBV6-4, the J call TRBJ1-5, with 7 bases lining up with TRBD1. From germline, CDR1 is MRHNA and CDR2 SNTAGT. The CDR3 sequence is 13 residues long. Trimming cost V 5 bases and J 5 bases; bases outside gene matches: 3. For the CDR3, the DNA is TGTGCCAGCAGTACTACAGGGGATCAGCCCCAGCATTTT. Residues: CASSTTGDQPQHF.

This rearrangement joins TRBV7-3 to TRBJ2-2, with 10 bases matching TRBD2. CDR1 is SGHTA and CDR2 is FQGTGA in the germline V gene. This CDR3 has 14 amino acids. V gave up 5 bases and J gave up 6 bases; unmatched junction bases: 3. The CDR3 loop is CASSLGLASGELFF. The CDR3, as DNA: TGTGCCAGCAGCCTGGGACTAGCGTCCGGGGAGCTGTTTTTT.

V gene TRBV7-2 combines with J gene TRBJ2-3; possibly TRBD2 for D (6 bases). V was pared by 0 bases and J by 5 bases, with 12 bases between. Germline V CDR1 and CDR2: SGHTA, FQGNSA. This CDR3 has 15 amino acids. CDR3 DNA sequence: TGTGCCAGCAGCTTAGCGTTTACGGGGGAAGATACGCAGTATTTT. This codes for CASSLAFTGEDTQYF.

V usage is TRBV27 and J usage is TRBJ2-2; D gene uncertain. Per the germline V gene, CDR1 is MNHEY and CDR2 is SMNVEV (reference sequence). This CDR3 contains 14 residues. Trimming took off 8 bases at V and 6 bases at J, with 16 bases between the two ends. The CDR3 bases are TGTGCCAGCCGCTACACCAGAGGCGCCGGGGAGCTGTTTTTT. Its protein is CASRYTRGAGELFF.

The genes are TRBV5-1 and TRBJ2-5, with TRBD2 as a possible D gene (7 bases). CDR1 and CDR2 from the germline V gene are SGHRS and YFSETQ. With 0 bases removed from V and 1 base from J, the gap between germline ends came to 10 bases. CDR3 size: 15 residues. CDR3 in DNA: TGCGCCAGCAGCTTGGATGCGGGGGCCCAAGAGACCCAGTACTTC. It yields the protein CASSLDAGAQETQYF.

The chain employs TRBV2 and TRBJ2-3, with 11 bases fitting TRBD2. CDR1 is SNHLY, CDR2 FYNNEI, per germline. V dropped 5 bases and J dropped 4; count of bases not matched to a gene: 5. The CDR3 length is 15 residues. For the CDR3, the DNA is TGTGCCAGCAGTCGTAGACTAGCGGGATCAGATACGCAGTATTTT. Translating it yields CASSRRLAGSDTQYF.

This clone was detected once. This chain joins TRBV6-1 and TRBJ2-1; TRBD1 might be the D (6 bases). The CDR3 has 17 residues. V dropped 3 bases and J dropped 0 bases, with 15 bases sitting between them. Germline V gives CDR1 MNHNS, CDR2 SASEGT. CDR3 residues: CASSERMGASSYNEQFF. In nucleotides, the CDR3 is TGTGCCAGCAGTGAGCGGATGGGGGCTAGCTCCTACAATGAGCAGTTCTTC.

The gene calls are TRBV4-2 and TRBJ2-3; the match to TRBD2 covers 16 bases. Germline lookup yields CDR1 LGHNA and CDR2 YNFKEQ. CDR3 size: 15 residues. J gave up 8 bases and V 4 bases, and 3 bases lay outside the gene matches. CDR3 sequence reads: CASSPGTSGRGTQYF. DNA of the CDR3: TGTGCCAGCAGCCCCGGGACTAGCGGGAGGGGTACGCAGTATTTT.

This chain joins TRBV30 and TRBJ2-7; a possible D gene is TRBD1 (6 bases). The CDR3 covers 13 residues. CDR1 is GTSNPN, CDR2 SVGIG, per germline (reference sequence). V was pared by 2 bases and J by 2 bases, with 10 bases between. The CDR3 bases are TGTGCCTGGAGTCGGACAGCTCCCTACGAGCAGTACTTC. Translation gives CAWSRTAPYEQYF.

The V and J genes are TRBV9 and TRBJ1-4; 9 positions agree with TRBD1. With 0 bases clipped from V and 3 bases from J, the junction kept 3 bases outside the gene matches. Germline V CDR1 and CDR2: SGDLS, YYNGEE. The CDR3 consists of 16 residues. The CDR3 loop reads CASSVGGQGANEKLFF. The CDR3, as DNA: TGTGCCAGCAGCGTAGGGGGACAGGGAGCTAATGAAAAACTGTTTTTT.

Concerning this clone itself: Other DNA sequences of this sample code for an identical CDR3. In DNA, the CDR3 is TGCGCCAGCAGCTTGGATCGCCCGAATGAGCAGTTCTTC. Translated: CASSLDRPNEQFF. This rearrangement joins TRBV5-1 to TRBJ2-1; D uncertain. The CDR3 runs 13 residues. Germline V gives CDR1 SGHRS, CDR2 YFSETQ. The V and J ends lost 0 bases and 7 bases respectively, with 8 bases between them.

The CDR3 here is CASSLGNRVAGANVLTF. DNA of the CDR3: TGCGCCAGCAGCTTGGGGAACAGGGTTGCTGGGGCCAACGTCCTGACTTTC. The genes are TRBV5-1 and TRBJ2-6; a weak D match, TRBD1 (6 bases). Germline V CDR1 and CDR2: SGHRS, YFSETQ. The CDR3 runs to 17 residues. Deletions cut 0 bases from V and 2 bases from J, with 12 bases between. Drawing the rest from reference TRBV5-1 and TRBJ2-6, the complete variable domain is KAGVTQTPRYLIKTRGQQVTLSCSPISGHRSVSWYQQTPGQGLQFLFEYFSETQRNKGNFPGRFSGRQFSNSRSEMNVSTLELGDSALYLCASSLGNRVAGANVLTFGAGSRLTVL.

The V and J genes are TRBV10-1 and TRBJ2-3, with D possibly being TRBD1 (5 bases). Germline CDR1 reads WNHNN; CDR2 reads SYGVQD (reference sequence). The CDR3 runs 17 residues. The V end lost 2 bases, the J end lost 1 base, and 16 bases lay between the germline ends. The CDR3 protein is CASSEHTLGARTDTQYF. The CDR3 DNA reads as TGCGCCAGCAGTGAGCACACCCTAGGGGCCCGCACAGATACGCAGTATTTT.

This clone was observed a single time. This chain links TRBV30 with TRBJ1-2, with TRBD1 identical over 8 bases. J gave up 8 bases and V 0 bases, and 5 bases lay outside the gene matches. The CDR3 spans 13 residues. The V gene's germline CDR1 is GTSNPN and CDR2 SVGIG (reference sequence). CDR3 DNA: TGTGCCTGGAGTGTCGTGGACAGGGTAGGCTACACCTTC. This translates into CAWSVVDRVGYTF.

A single count supports this clone. The chain links TRBV5-1 to TRBJ1-5, with a tentative D call TRBD1 (5 bases). Between the trimmed V and J ends, which lost 0 bases and 0 bases, there was a span of 7 bases. Germline CDR1 is SGHRS and CDR2 is YFSETQ. There are 15 residues in the CDR3. The CDR3 nucleotides read TGCGCCAGCAGCTTGGCAGGGTCTAGCAATCAGCCCCAGCATTTT. Protein product: CASSLAGSSNQPQHF.

V gene TRBV4-2 combines with J gene TRBJ1-2; 7 bases align to TRBD1. The CDR3 spans 17 residues. V trimming: 4 bases; J trimming: 0 bases; junction bases outside the gene matches: 11. Germline CDR1 LGHNA, CDR2 YNFKEQ. In nucleotides, the CDR3 is TGTGCCAGCAGCCCCATGTCAGGACAGGCCTCTAACTATGGCTACACCTTC. This codes for CASSPMSGQASNYGYTF.

The chain links TRBV28 to TRBJ2-2; D gene ambiguous. V lost 3 bases, J lost 6 bases, and 5 bases lay in between. The CDR3 is 12 amino acids. Germline CDR1 MDHEN, CDR2 SYDVKM. The CDR3: CASSFVAGELFF. For the CDR3, the DNA is TGTGCCAGCAGTTTTGTGGCCGGGGAGCTGTTTTTT.

A remark on this clone: Other DNA sequences from this sample encode an identical CDR3 as well. The chain has TRBV7-3 and TRBJ2-1; the match to TRBD2 covers 8 bases. The V gene's germline CDR1 is SGHTA and CDR2 FQGTGA. The CDR3 totals 13 residues. V was clipped by 8 bases and J by 7 bases; unmatched bases: 7. CDR3 nucleotide sequence: TGTGCCAGCCGAGCGGGAGTAGGGAATGAGCAGTTCTTC. Protein product: CASRAGVGNEQFF.

The V gene is TRBV5-1, the J gene TRBJ1-4; 7 bases line up with TRBD1. Germline values: CDR1 SGHRS, CDR2 YFSETQ. J gave up 8 bases and V 4 bases, and 11 bases lay outside the gene matches. The CDR3 runs to 15 residues. The CDR3 DNA is TGCGCCAGCAGCCCTATCAGGGGGGTTGAGGAAAAACTGTTTTTT. This codes for CASSPIRGVEEKLFF.

This sequence joins TRBV14 and TRBJ2-1; 8 bases map to TRBD2. CDR3 length equals 15 residues. The junction had 4 bases not matched to a gene; V was cut back by 0 bases and J by 6 bases. Germline values: CDR1 SGHDN, CDR2 FVKESK. The CDR3 DNA is TGTGCCAGCAGCCAAGAGAGCGGGAGCTTCAATGAGCAGTTCTTC. Encoded protein: CASSQESGSFNEQFF.